A single TCR beta chain is shown here with its context. Antigen unknown. The data were taken from a study of T cell responses to AZD1222 COVID-19 vaccine. TCRdb's copy holds only in-frame clones and misses some; the assay was immunoSEQ multiplex PCR. This table has approximately 140,000 clones, 92% appearing once. The germline gives CDR1 SGHDN, CDR2 FVKESK. V was clipped by 4 bases and J by 0 bases, with 3 bases between them. CDR3 length: 12 amino acids. General study findings and limits: The breadth and depth of Spike-specific TCRs increased once two AZD1222 doses had been given. Reportedly, nearly half the spike-specific TCRs target unmutated variant regions. Of the AZD1222 recipients, only 5 to 7 were seropositive at baseline.

Second-dose timings of about 4 or about 12 weeks were pooled. The sequencing here drew on peripheral blood, taken 28 days after the second AZD1222 dose. The chain uses TRBV14 and TRBJ2-5; no definite D call. The clonotype comes from an adult who received the AZD1222 COVID-19 vaccine. The CDR3 bases are TGTGCCAGCAGCCCCAACCAAGAGACCCAGTACTTC. Protein: CASSPNQETQYF.